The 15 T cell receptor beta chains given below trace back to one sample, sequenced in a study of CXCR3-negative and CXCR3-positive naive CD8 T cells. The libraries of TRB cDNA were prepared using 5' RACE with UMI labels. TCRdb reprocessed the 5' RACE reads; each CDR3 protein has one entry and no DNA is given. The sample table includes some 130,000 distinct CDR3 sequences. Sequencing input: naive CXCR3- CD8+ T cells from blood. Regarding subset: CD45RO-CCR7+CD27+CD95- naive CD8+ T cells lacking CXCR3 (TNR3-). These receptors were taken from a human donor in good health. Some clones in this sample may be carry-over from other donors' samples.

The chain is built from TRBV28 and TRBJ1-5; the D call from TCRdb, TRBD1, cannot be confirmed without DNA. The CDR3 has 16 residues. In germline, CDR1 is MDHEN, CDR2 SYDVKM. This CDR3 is CATRSGGAMGNQPQHF.

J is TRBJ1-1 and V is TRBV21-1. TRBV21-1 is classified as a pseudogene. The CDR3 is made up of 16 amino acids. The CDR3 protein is CASSTTDNHESTEAFF.

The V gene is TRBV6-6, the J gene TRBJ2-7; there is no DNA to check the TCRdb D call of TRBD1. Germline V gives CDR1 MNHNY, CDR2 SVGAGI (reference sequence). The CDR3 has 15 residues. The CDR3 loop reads CASSRPTTGSYEQYF.

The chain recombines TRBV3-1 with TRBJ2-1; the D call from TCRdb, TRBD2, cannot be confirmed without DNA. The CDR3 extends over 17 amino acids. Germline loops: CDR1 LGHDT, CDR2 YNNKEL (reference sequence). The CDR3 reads CASSGGLAGSSYNEQFF.

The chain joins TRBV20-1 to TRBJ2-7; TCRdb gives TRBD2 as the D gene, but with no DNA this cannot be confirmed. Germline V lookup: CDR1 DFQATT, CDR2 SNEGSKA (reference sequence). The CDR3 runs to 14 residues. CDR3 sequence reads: CSAGSEGLSYEQYF.

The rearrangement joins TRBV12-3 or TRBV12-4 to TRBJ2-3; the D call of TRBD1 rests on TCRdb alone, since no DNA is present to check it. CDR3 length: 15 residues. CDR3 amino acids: CASSSFQAATDTQYF.

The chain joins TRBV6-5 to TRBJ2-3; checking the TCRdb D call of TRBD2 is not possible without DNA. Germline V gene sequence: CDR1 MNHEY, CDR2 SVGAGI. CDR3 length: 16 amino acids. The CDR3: CASSALAGVSTDTQYF.

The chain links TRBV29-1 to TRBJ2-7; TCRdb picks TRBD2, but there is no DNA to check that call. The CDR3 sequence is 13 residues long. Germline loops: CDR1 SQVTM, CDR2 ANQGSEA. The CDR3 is CSVTDPSNWEQYF.

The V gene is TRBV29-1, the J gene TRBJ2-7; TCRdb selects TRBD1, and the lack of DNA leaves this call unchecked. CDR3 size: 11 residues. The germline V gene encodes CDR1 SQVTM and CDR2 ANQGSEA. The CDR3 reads CSVPTGGEQYF.

The CDR3 sequence: CASSLGGPGILNEQYF. V is TRBV12-3 or TRBV12-4 and J is TRBJ2-7; TCRdb designates TRBD1, a call that cannot be tested without DNA. The CDR3 has 16 residues.

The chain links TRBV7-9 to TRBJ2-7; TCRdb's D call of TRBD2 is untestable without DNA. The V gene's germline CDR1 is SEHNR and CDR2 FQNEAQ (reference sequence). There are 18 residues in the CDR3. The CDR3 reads CTSSLPPRLAGAFYEQYF.

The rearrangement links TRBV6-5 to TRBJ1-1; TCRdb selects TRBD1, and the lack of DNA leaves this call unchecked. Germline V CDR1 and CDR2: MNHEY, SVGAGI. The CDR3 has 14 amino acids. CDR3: CASFPGDRYTEAFF.

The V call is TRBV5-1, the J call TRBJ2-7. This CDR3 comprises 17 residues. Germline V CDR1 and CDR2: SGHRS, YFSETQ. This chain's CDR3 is CASSLGSLQLGSYEQYF.

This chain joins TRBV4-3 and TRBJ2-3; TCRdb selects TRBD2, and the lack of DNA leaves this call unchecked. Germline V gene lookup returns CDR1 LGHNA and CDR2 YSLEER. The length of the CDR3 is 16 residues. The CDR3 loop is CASSSRRGPSGDTQYF.

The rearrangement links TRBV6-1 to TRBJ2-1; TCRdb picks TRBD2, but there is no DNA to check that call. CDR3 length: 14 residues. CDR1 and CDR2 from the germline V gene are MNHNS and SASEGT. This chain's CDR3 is CASSEGWGGDEQFF.